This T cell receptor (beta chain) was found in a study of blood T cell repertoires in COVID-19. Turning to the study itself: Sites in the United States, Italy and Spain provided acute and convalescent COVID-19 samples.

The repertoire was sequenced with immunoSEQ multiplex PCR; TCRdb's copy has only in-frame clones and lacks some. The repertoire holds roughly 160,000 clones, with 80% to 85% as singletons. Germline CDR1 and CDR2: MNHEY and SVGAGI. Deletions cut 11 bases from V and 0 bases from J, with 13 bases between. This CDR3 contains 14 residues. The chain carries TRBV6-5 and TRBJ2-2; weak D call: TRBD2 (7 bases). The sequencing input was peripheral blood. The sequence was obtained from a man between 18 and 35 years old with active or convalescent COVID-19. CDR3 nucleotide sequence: TGTGCCGGATGCGGGGGCCCGAACACCGGGGAGCTGTTTTTT. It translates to CAGCGGPNTGELFF.